This T cell receptor beta chain was documented in a study of blood T cell repertoires in COVID-19. Study in general: There were acute and convalescent COVID-19 samples, and they came from the United States, Italy and Spain. The cDNA or gDNA used as material had been derived from T cells, B-cell-depleted T cells, or PBMCs.

Grouping used clinical history reported by participants in a survey and questionnaire. Germline V gene lookup returns CDR1 SEHNR and CDR2 FQNEAQ (reference sequence). CDR3 size: 14 residues. V gave up 5 bases and J gave up 2 bases; unmatched junction bases: 3. The repertoire was sequenced with immunoSEQ multiplex PCR; TCRdb's copy has only in-frame clones and lacks some. Counted here are about 310,000 clones, around 92% occurring once; the ten biggest clones make up roughly a tenth. The chain couples TRBV7-9 to TRBJ1-3; 7 bases are a match to TRBD1. The sample comprised PBMCs or T cells enriched from blood (not recorded which). This clonotype originated in a young woman who had recovered from COVID-19. DNA of the CDR3: TGTGCCAGCAGCCCTAGGGGGCCTGGAAACACCATATATTTT. It is translated as CASSPRGPGNTIYF.